Shown below are 8 T cell receptor beta chains from a single sample sequenced in a study of T cells expressing NK-cell markers. TCRdb re-called the 5' RACE reads and shows each CDR3 protein once, DNA omitted. This sample's clone table lists roughly 450,000 distinct CDR3 sequences. The sample was blood T cells: a sorted CD56 or NKG2C T cell subset, CD4+ or CD8+ T cells, or bulk PBMC T cells (not recorded which). These receptors all come from a woman in her fifties or sixties in good health.

The V call is TRBV5-6, the J call TRBJ2-1; with no DNA, the TCRdb D assignment of TRBD1 cannot be verified. CDR1 is SGHDT and CDR2 is YYEEEE in the germline V gene. The CDR3 totals 13 residues. CDR3 protein: CASSSTGGRGQFF. Drawing the rest from reference TRBV5-6 and TRBJ2-1, the complete variable domain is DAGVTQSPTHLIKTRGQQVTLRCSPKSGHDTVSWYQQALGQGPQFIFQYYEEEERQRGNFPDRFSGHQFPNYSSELNVNALLLGDSALYLCASSSTGGRGQFFGPGTRLTVL.

V usage is TRBV30 and J usage is TRBJ2-1; TCRdb selects TRBD2, and the lack of DNA leaves this call unchecked. The germline gives CDR1 GTSNPN, CDR2 SVGIG (reference sequence). The CDR3 covers 15 residues. The CDR3 here is CAWSISGMTYNEQFF.

This chain links TRBV11-3 with TRBJ2-1; there is no DNA to check the TCRdb D call of TRBD2. CDR1 is SGHNT, CDR2 YENEEA, per germline. This CDR3 has 14 amino acids. The CDR3 spells CASSLAGGTREQFF.

The CDR3 spells CASSLGSWHQETQYF. The rearrangement joins TRBV5-6 to TRBJ2-5. Germline V gene lookup returns CDR1 SGHDT and CDR2 YYEEEE. The CDR3 spans 15 residues.

The chain is built from TRBV12-3 or TRBV12-4 and TRBJ1-1; with no DNA, the TCRdb D assignment of TRBD1 cannot be verified. The CDR3 is 15 residues long. The CDR3 here is CASSHQQGMGAEAFF.

The chain is built from TRBV6-1 and TRBJ2-2; TCRdb names TRBD1, which stays unverified in the absence of DNA. The V gene's germline CDR1 is MNHNS and CDR2 SASEGT. The CDR3 has 15 amino acids. CDR3: CASAYDRADTGELFF.

This chain connects TRBV20-1 to TRBJ1-1; TCRdb lists TRBD1, though no DNA is available to test this call. CDR3 size: 12 residues. Germline V CDR1 and CDR2: DFQATT, SNEGSKA (reference sequence). CDR3 sequence reads: CSATGGGAEAFF.

This chain uses TRBV20-1 with TRBJ2-1. The CDR3 sequence is 13 residues long. Germline CDR1 and CDR2: DFQATT and SNEGSKA (reference sequence). The CDR3 reads CSALTDSYNEQFF.